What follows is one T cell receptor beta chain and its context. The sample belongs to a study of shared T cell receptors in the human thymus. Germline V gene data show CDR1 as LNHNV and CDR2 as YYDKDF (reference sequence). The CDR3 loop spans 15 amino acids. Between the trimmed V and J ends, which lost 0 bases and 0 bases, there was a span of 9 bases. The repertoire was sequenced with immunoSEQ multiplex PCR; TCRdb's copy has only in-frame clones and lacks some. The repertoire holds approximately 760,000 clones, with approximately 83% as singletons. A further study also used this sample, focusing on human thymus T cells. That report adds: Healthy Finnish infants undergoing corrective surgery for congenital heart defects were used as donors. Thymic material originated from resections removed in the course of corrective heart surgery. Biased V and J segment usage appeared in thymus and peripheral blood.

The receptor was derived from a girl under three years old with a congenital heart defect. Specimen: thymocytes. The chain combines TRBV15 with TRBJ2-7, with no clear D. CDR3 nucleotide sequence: TGTGCCACCAGCAGAGATGGGCAGGTCTCCTACGAGCAGTACTTC. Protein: CATSRDGQVSYEQYF.